This passage covers 10 T cell receptor beta chains from one sample sequenced in a study of CD8 T cells in ankylosing spondylitis. MiXCR, run by TCRdb on the 5' RACE reads, gives a single entry per CDR3 protein. The sample consists of fewer than 250,000 distinct CDR3 sequences, roughly a tenth of them appearing once. Sequencing was carried out using blood, either unsorted or a sorted T cell fraction (not recorded which). The receptors originated from a male donor with ankylosing spondylitis or in good health (not recorded which).

This clonotype was seen repeatedly, ten times or more. The chain links TRBV7-2 to TRBJ1-2, with 8 bases identical to TRBD1. Germline V gene sequence: CDR1 SGHTA, CDR2 FQGNSA. The CDR3 covers 16 residues. V gave up 1 base and J gave up 4 bases; unmatched junction bases: 8. CDR3 coding DNA: TGTGCCAGCAGCTTAGACTCCCGGGGGACAGGCTATGGCTACACCTTC. Translated: CASSLDSRGTGYGYTF.

This sequence joins TRBV5-1 and TRBJ2-1; the D gene could be TRBD1 or TRBD2 (6 bases each). V was pared by 0 bases and J by 5 bases, with 12 bases between. The CDR3 has 15 residues. Germline values: CDR1 SGHRS, CDR2 YFSETQ. Here the CDR3 DNA reads TGCGCCAGCAGCTTGGCACGGGGGCGCAACAATGAGCAGTTCTTC. Residues: CASSLARGRNNEQFF.

This clonotype was detected ten times or more. The rearrangement uses TRBV6-1 and TRBJ2-1, with 9 bases matching TRBD2. CDR3 length: 14 residues. Germline lookup yields CDR1 MNHNS and CDR2 SASEGT. The trim removed 4 bases at V and 8 bases at J, leaving 6 bases unmatched. CDR3 sequence reads: CASSVTSGNDEQFF. The CDR3 DNA reads TGTGCCAGCAGTGTGACTAGCGGTAACGATGAGCAGTTCTTC.

This clonotype appeared many times. The chain combines TRBV3-1 with TRBJ2-2, with D uncertain. Trimming stripped 2 bases from V and 6 bases from J, with 7 bases between. This CDR3 is 13 amino acids long. Germline V lookup: CDR1 LGHDT, CDR2 YNNKEL (reference sequence). Written as DNA, the CDR3 is TGTGCCAGCAGCCAAAGAGGAGCCGGGGAGCTGTTTTTT. This translates into CASSQRGAGELFF.

This clonotype has more than one count but fewer than ten. The chain has TRBV7-2 and TRBJ2-1, with a tentative D call TRBD2 (5 bases). Germline V CDR1 and CDR2: SGHTA, FQGNSA. The CDR3 consists of 15 residues. Trimming took 1 base from V and 3 from J, leaving 10 bases between them. The CDR3 reads CASSLGGQDYNEQFF. The CDR3 bases are TGTGCCAGCAGCTTAGGAGGGCAGGACTACAATGAGCAGTTCTTC.

This clonotype was detected many times. The chain employs TRBV12-3 or TRBV12-4 and TRBJ1-2, with D perhaps matching TRBD1 (5 bases). This CDR3 is built from 13 residues. Trimming removed 5 bases at V and 2 bases at J, with 9 bases between. The CDR3 is CASSPGANYGYTF. CDR3 DNA sequence: TGTGCCAGCAGTCCCGGGGCCAACTATGGCTACACCTTC.

The sample holds many counts of this clonotype. CDR3 in DNA: TGTGCCTGGAAAACTCGATCAACCGGGGAGCTGTTTTTT. It is translated as CAWKTRSTGELFF. V and J are TRBV30 and TRBJ2-2; no clear D gene. Trimming shortened V by 4 bases and J by 5 bases, and 11 bases separated the two germline ends. The CDR3 spans 13 residues. Germline V gene lookup returns CDR1 GTSNPN and CDR2 SVGIG (reference sequence).

This clonotype showed up many times. The gene calls are TRBV4-1 and TRBJ1-4; 9 bases align to TRBD1. CDR1 is MGHRA and CDR2 is YSYEKL in the germline V gene. The CDR3 covers 19 residues. J lost 2 bases, V lost 0 bases, and 10 bases had no gene match. The CDR3 here is CASSQEGDRERGTNEKLFF. The CDR3 DNA reads as TGCGCCAGCAGCCAAGAAGGGGACAGGGAGAGGGGCACTAATGAAAAACTGTTTTTT.

In its sample, this clonotype was seen many times. The chain uses TRBV29-1 and TRBJ2-7; 9 bases fit TRBD1. The trim removed 8 bases at V and 6 bases at J, leaving 8 bases unmatched. This CDR3 is 12 amino acids long. Germline lookup yields CDR1 SQVTM and CDR2 ANQGSEA. The CDR3 protein is CSYTGTGREQYF. Here the CDR3 DNA reads TGCAGCTATACGGGGACAGGGCGCGAGCAGTACTTC.

The DNA for the CDR3 is TGTGCCAGCAGTTTTAGTTCGACCTACGAGCAGTACTTC. This gives the protein CASSFSSTYEQYF. The chain combines TRBV12-3 or TRBV12-4 with TRBJ2-7; D not certain. The CDR3 runs 13 residues. V gave up 3 bases and J gave up 2 bases, with 8 bases separating them.